This T cell receptor beta chain was profiled in a study of spatial heterogeneity in lung cancer. Study details: The study sequenced follow-up PBMC samples when they were available, at a median of roughly two years after resection. There were consistently more beta-chain sequences detected than alpha-chain sequences. Study-wide points: At resection, ubiquitous expanded tumor TCRs appeared in blood more than at follow-up.

Individual TCR cDNA molecules each bore their own unique molecular identifier. TCRdb re-analysed the 5' RACE reads in MiXCR, keeping a single row per CDR3 protein. The sample holds around 110,000 distinct CDR3 sequences, over 9% seen once. This sample's time point: blood at routine non-recurrence follow-up after resection. Unsorted whole RNA of tumor, nontumor lung or frozen PBMC was sequenced. Trimming cost V 6 bases and J 3 bases; bases outside gene matches: 8. Per germline, CDR1 MDHEN and CDR2 SYDVKM. The CDR3 is 16 residues long. This clonotype occurred a few times. As yet, its antigen is unknown. The chain is built from TRBV28 and TRBJ2-2; 9 nucleotides align to TRBD1. This sequence originates from a male donor with early-stage non-small cell lung cancer. Source: PBMCs, taken at follow-up. CDR3 coding DNA: TGTGCCAGCAGGATACAGGGGGCGCAGGACACCGGGGAGCTGTTTTTT. Translating gives CASRIQGAQDTGELFF. Complete variable domain (other parts from reference TRBV28 and TRBJ2-2): DVKVTQSSRYLVKRTGEKVFLECVQDMDHENMFWYRQDPGLGLRLIYFSYDVKMKEKGDIPEGYSVSREKKERFSLILESASTNQTSMYLCASRIQGAQDTGELFFGEGSRLTVL.